One and the same sample provided the 23 T cell receptor beta chains below, sequenced in a study of T cells in Graves' hyperthyroidism and ophthalmopathy. RNA transcripts gave rise to amplified TCR beta CDR3 regions. The primer set for the first-round RT-PCR of the TCR CDR3 was HTBI. TCRdb processed the multiplex PCR reads anew with MiXCR; each CDR3 protein has one entry. The sample lists 490,000 or so distinct CDR3 sequences, 40% to 55% occurring once. Sequencing used peripheral blood or thyroid tissue (not recorded which). The receptor set was obtained from an adult woman with Graves' disease, either hyperthyroidism or ophthalmopathy (not recorded which).

In the case of this clonotype: Since the CDR3 does not end with the conserved phenylalanine or tryptophan, this likely comes from a read error. The gene calls are TRBV7-9 and TRBJ1-1; D call uncertain. Between the trimmed V and J ends, which lost 9 bases and 10 bases, there was a span of 15 bases. Per the germline V gene, CDR1 is SEHNR and CDR2 is FQNEAQ (reference sequence). This CDR3 is built from 11 residues. CDR3 protein: CASSYGVAAFY. The CDR3 DNA reads TGTGCCAGTAGTTATGGGGTGGCAGCTTTCTAT.

V and J are TRBV29-1 and TRBJ1-5; D is possibly TRBD1 (5 bases). Trimming left V 7 bases short and J 0 bases short, with 10 bases between. There are 13 residues in the CDR3. The germline V gene has CDR1 SQVTM and CDR2 ANQGSEA. CDR3 DNA sequence: TGCAGCGCCGAGACAGATAGCAATCAGCCCCAGCATTTT. Amino acid sequence: CSAETDSNQPQHF. Drawing the rest from reference TRBV29-1 and TRBJ1-5, the complete variable domain is SAVISQKPSRDICQRGTSLTIQCQVDSQVTMMFWYRQQPGQSLTLIATANQGSEATYESGFVIDKFPISRPNLTFSTLTVSNMSPEDSSIYLCSAETDSNQPQHFGDGTRLSIL.

This clonotype was counted ten times or more. The chain couples TRBV10-3 to TRBJ1-2, with D tentatively TRBD1 (6 bases). The V end lost 4 bases, the J end lost 4 bases, and 16 bases lay between the germline ends. The germline CDR1 and CDR2 sequences are ENHRY and SYGVKD. The CDR3 sequence is 15 residues long. CDR3 sequence reads: CAISAAEGGGYGYTF. CDR3 bases: TGTGCCATCAGTGCGGCCGAAGGGGGAGGCTATGGCTACACCTTC.

The chain employs TRBV29-1 and TRBJ1-2; D is possibly TRBD1 (5 bases). Germline V CDR1 and CDR2: SQVTM, ANQGSEA. The CDR3 spans 14 residues. Trimming took 6 bases from V and 4 from J, leaving 18 bases between them. CDR3 loop: CSVQGGDEGYGYTF. CDR3 coding DNA: TGCAGCGTGCAGGGAGGGGACGAGGGCTATGGCTACACCTTC. The full variable domain, in which reference TRBV29-1 and TRBJ1-2 provide the parts outside the CDR3, is SAVISQKPSRDICQRGTSLTIQCQVDSQVTMMFWYRQQPGQSLTLIATANQGSEATYESGFVIDKFPISRPNLTFSTLTVSNMSPEDSSIYLCSVQGGDEGYGYTFGSGTRLTVV.

This chain joins TRBV7-2 and TRBJ2-7; 7 bases are shared with TRBD1. With 5 bases clipped from V and 5 bases from J, the junction kept 6 bases outside the gene matches. Germline V lookup: CDR1 SGHTA, CDR2 FQGNSA. The length of the CDR3 is 13 residues. CDR3 coding DNA: TGTGCCAGCAGCAGAGACAGGGACAACGAGCAGTACTTC. Encoded protein: CASSRDRDNEQYF. Looking up the rest from reference TRBV7-2 and TRBJ2-7 gives the full variable domain: GAGVSQSPSNKVTEKGKDVELRCDPISGHTALYWYRQSLGQGLEFLIYFQGNSAPDKSGLPSDRFSAERTGGSVSTLTIQRTQQEDSAVYLCASSRDRDNEQYFGPGTRLTVT.

The V and J genes are TRBV12-3 or TRBV12-4 and TRBJ1-2; D is unclear. V was trimmed by 6 bases and J by 6 bases, leaving 8 bases between them. The CDR3 length is 11 residues. The CDR3 nucleotides are TGTGCCAGCAGGGCGGAGGATGGCTACACCTTC. Translation gives CASRAEDGYTF.

V is TRBV7-3 and J is TRBJ2-7, with 7 bases matching TRBD2. The DNA end is more similar to TRBJ2-1, so the J call may be wrong. Germline V lookup: CDR1 SGHTA, CDR2 FQGTGA. The CDR3 extends over 15 amino acids. CDR3 residues: CASSSSPGLHNEQFF. CDR3 DNA sequence: TGTGCCAGCAGCTCAAGCCCGGGACTACACAATGAGCAGTTCTTC.

As regards this clonotype: This clone may be a read error of a much larger clone one base away. The V call is TRBV10-3, the J call TRBJ1-3; D unclear. Germline V lookup: CDR1 ENHRY, CDR2 SYGVKD. CDR3 length: 14 amino acids. The CDR3 is CAFEGSLSGNTIYF. The CDR3 nucleotides read TGTGCATTCGAGGGTTCCCTCTCTGGAAACACCATATATTTT.

This chain uses TRBV19 with TRBJ1-5, with 7 bases lining up with TRBD1. The CDR3 is made up of 17 amino acids. Losses at the gene ends were 0 bases for V and 0 bases for J; bases not matched to a gene: 5. Germline V gene data show CDR1 as LNHDA and CDR2 as SQIVND (reference sequence). The CDR3 DNA is TGTGCCAGTAGTATAGACACCGGGACAGCTAGCAATCAGCCCCAGCATTTT. This encodes CASSIDTGTASNQPQHF. Based on the CDR3 plus reference TRBV19 and TRBJ1-5, the full variable domain is DGGITQSPKYLFRKEGQNVTLSCEQNLNHDAMYWYRQDPGQGLRLIYYSQIVNDFQKGDIAEGYSVSREKKESFPLTVTSAQKNPTAFYLCASSIDTGTASNQPQHFGDGTRLSIL.

This rearrangement joins TRBV24-1 to TRBJ1-5; D gene unclear. Per the germline V gene, CDR1 is KGHDR and CDR2 is SFDVKD. Trimming removed 9 bases from V and 0 bases from J, with 14 bases in between. The CDR3 is made up of 15 amino acids. The CDR3 spells CATRSEGFSNQPQHF. For the CDR3, the DNA is TGTGCCACCCGGAGTGAGGGATTTAGCAATCAGCCCCAGCATTTT.

This chain links TRBV20-1 with TRBJ1-5, with a possible D match to TRBD1 (5 bases). Per the germline V gene, CDR1 is DFQATT and CDR2 is SNEGSKA (reference sequence). The V end was cut by 6 bases, the J end by 14 bases, with 23 bases between. This CDR3 contains 13 residues. The DNA for the CDR3 is TGCAGTGCCGACGACAGAAGGGACGAGCACGAGCATTTT. Its protein is CSADDRRDEHEHF.

V usage is TRBV5-1 and J usage is TRBJ1-6; 10 bases are shared with TRBD1. The J segment lost 9 bases and the V segment lost 9 bases, leaving 6 bases of the junction unmatched. The CDR3 loop spans 13 amino acids. CDR1 and CDR2 (germline): SGHRS, YFSETQ. The CDR3 here is CATSGQGISPLHF. The CDR3 coding sequence is TGCGCCACCTCGGGACAGGGGATTTCACCCCTCCACTTT.

The chain employs TRBV7-2 and TRBJ2-5, with 11 positions matching TRBD1. This CDR3 contains 14 residues. The V gene end was trimmed by 5 bases and the J gene end by 6 bases; junction bases not matched to a gene: 5. Germline-derived CDR1 and CDR2 are SGHTA and FQGNSA. The CDR3 is CASSRTGGRKTQYF. The CDR3 DNA is TGTGCCAGCAGCCGGACAGGGGGCAGAAAGACCCAGTACTTC. The full variable domain, its missing parts supplied by reference TRBV7-2 and TRBJ2-5, is GAGVSQSPSNKVTEKGKDVELRCDPISGHTALYWYRQSLGQGLEFLIYFQGNSAPDKSGLPSDRFSAERTGGSVSTLTIQRTQQEDSAVYLCASSRTGGRKTQYFGPGTRLLVL.

The chain carries TRBV19 and TRBJ1-1; D gene ambiguous. The CDR3 totals 14 residues. Trimming removed 10 bases from V and 0 bases from J, with 15 bases in between. The V gene's germline CDR1 is LNHDA and CDR2 SQIVND (reference sequence). The CDR3 is CATSIRSMNTEAFF. The CDR3 DNA reads as TGTGCCACGTCAATTCGGTCAATGAACACTGAAGCTTTCTTT.

In regard to this clonotype: The junction departs from germline at one end; a sequencing error may be responsible. The chain recombines TRBV7-2 with TRBJ1-2; no definite D call. Germline CDR1 SGHTA, CDR2 FQGNSA. This CDR3 has 12 residues. The CDR3 DNA is TGTGCCAGCAGCTCGGTCTCGGCCAGCCCCTTCTTC. Amino acids: CASSSVSASPFF.

In this sample, this clonotype turned up once. The gene calls are TRBV5-1 and TRBJ1-1; no reliable D call. Per the germline V gene, CDR1 is SGHRS and CDR2 is YFSETQ. CDR3 length: 14 amino acids. V was shortened by 6 bases and J by 4 bases, with 16 bases between the two germline ends. CDR3 bases: TGCGCCAGCACCACCATACCCGATAGCACTGAAGCTTTCTTT. Translating it yields CASTTIPDSTEAFF.

The rearrangement links TRBV25-1 to TRBJ1-2; D might be TRBD1 (5 bases). The length of the CDR3 is 12 residues. The ends were cut back, 6 bases at V and 4 bases at J, with 9 bases in the middle. Germline CDR1 and CDR2: MGHDK and SYGVNS. The CDR3 DNA follows: TGTGCCAGCAGACGACAGCTCTATGGCTACACCTTC. Amino acids: CASRRQLYGYTF.

This chain connects TRBV5-1 to TRBJ1-3, with D possibly TRBD1 on 6 matching bases. V was pared by 5 bases and J by 7 bases, with 13 bases between. The CDR3 is 13 residues long. The germline CDR1 and CDR2 sequences are SGHRS and YFSETQ. CDR3 in amino acids: CASRVGQSNTIYF. The CDR3 DNA follows: TGCGCCAGCAGGGTGGGACAATCGAACACCATATATTTT. The full variable domain, with the rest looked up from reference TRBV5-1 and TRBJ1-3, is KAGVTQTPRYLIKTRGQQVTLSCSPISGHRSVSWYQQTPGQGLQFLFEYFSETQRNKGNFPGRFSGRQFSNSRSEMNVSTLELGDSALYLCASRVGQSNTIYFGEGSWLTVV.

This clonotype was seen more than once but under ten times. The CDR3 sequence: CASRSGEVGYEQYF. The DNA of the CDR3 is TGTGCCAGCAGATCGGGGGAAGTTGGCTACGAGCAGTACTTC. The chain carries TRBV7-9 and TRBJ2-7; maybe TRBD2 (6 bases). CDR1 SEHNR and CDR2 FQNEAQ come from the germline V gene (reference sequence). This CDR3 has 14 residues. The ends were cut back, 6 bases at V and 3 bases at J, with 15 bases in the middle. Combining the CDR3 with reference TRBV7-9 and TRBJ2-7 gives the whole variable domain DTGVSQNPRHKITKRGQNVTFRCDPISEHNRLYWYRQTLGQGPEFLTYFQNEAQLEKSRLLSDRFSAERPKGSFSTLEIQRTEQGDSAMYLCASRSGEVGYEQYFGPGTRLTVT.

This clonotype was observed at least ten times. V and J are TRBV29-1 and TRBJ1-2; no firm D call. Germline V lookup: CDR1 SQVTM, CDR2 ANQGSEA. V was shortened by 1 base and J by 1 base, with 7 bases between the two germline ends. This CDR3 has 13 amino acids. The CDR3 DNA reads TGCAGCGTTGAAGGGGGTCGTAACTATGGCTACACCTTC. Its protein is CSVEGGRNYGYTF.

This chain uses TRBV11-2 with TRBJ1-2, with D unresolved. CDR1 and CDR2 from the germline V gene are SGHAT and FQNNGV. The CDR3 length is 14 residues. V was cut by 0 bases and J by 4 bases, with 9 bases left in between. CDR3 sequence (DNA): TGTGCCAGCAGCTTAGACGTGCGGGGCTATGGCTACACCTTC. Its protein product is CASSLDVRGYGYTF.

The rearrangement joins TRBV10-3 to TRBJ1-2, with TRBD1 matching 9 bases. CDR3 length: 12 amino acids. Germline CDR1 ENHRY, CDR2 SYGVKD. The V and J ends lost 10 bases and 8 bases, in that order; junction bases with no gene match: 8. The CDR3 sequence is CATHPGQGGYTF. The CDR3 coding sequence is TGTGCCACTCACCCGGGACAGGGAGGCTACACCTTC.

This clonotype appeared a few times. The genes are TRBV20-1 and TRBJ2-3; unclear D gene. This CDR3 spans 14 amino acids. Trimming took off 5 bases at V and 4 bases at J, with 16 bases between the two ends. CDR1 and CDR2 (germline): DFQATT, SNEGSKA (reference sequence). The CDR3 reads CSAPDGRGADTQYF. CDR3 nucleotide sequence: TGCAGTGCTCCGGACGGTCGAGGTGCAGATACGCAGTATTTT.